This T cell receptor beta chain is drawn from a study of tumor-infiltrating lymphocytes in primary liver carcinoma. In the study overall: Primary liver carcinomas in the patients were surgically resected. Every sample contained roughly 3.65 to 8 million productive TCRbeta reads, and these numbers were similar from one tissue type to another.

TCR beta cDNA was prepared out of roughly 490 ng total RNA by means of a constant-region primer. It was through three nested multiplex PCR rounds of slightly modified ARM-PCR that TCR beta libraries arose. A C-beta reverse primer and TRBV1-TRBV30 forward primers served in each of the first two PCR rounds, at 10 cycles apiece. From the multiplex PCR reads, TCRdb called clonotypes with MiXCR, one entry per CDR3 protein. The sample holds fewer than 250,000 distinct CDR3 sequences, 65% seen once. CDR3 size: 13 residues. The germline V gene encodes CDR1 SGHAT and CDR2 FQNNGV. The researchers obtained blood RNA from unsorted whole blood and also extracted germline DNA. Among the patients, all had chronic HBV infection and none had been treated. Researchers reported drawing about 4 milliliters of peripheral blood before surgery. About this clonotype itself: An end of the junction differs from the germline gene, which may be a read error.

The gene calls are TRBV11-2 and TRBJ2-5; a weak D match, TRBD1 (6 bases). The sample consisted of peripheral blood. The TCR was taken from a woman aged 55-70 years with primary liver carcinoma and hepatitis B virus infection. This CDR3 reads CVSSLGQIETLYF. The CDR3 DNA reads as TGTGTCAGCAGCTTAGGACAGATCGAGACCCTGTACTTC.